The 16 T cell receptor beta chains given below trace back to one sample, sequenced in a study of shared clonotypes between healthy human individuals. Generated by immunoSEQ multiplex PCR, the TCRdb table keeps only in-frame clones and is missing some. Among some 600,000 clones listed, around 96% were seen once. Naive CD8 cells were CD45RO-negative, positively selected for CCR7, excluding terminally differentiated effector memory CD45RA+ cells. Sequences were obtained from naive CD8+ T cells sorted from blood. The receptors come from a young woman in good health.

The gene calls are TRBV6-1 and TRBJ2-2; D remains unclear. The CDR3 length is 13 residues. V lost 4 bases and J 4 bases, leaving 7 bases between the germline ends. Germline CDR1 is MNHNS and CDR2 is SASEGT. CDR3 coding DNA: TGTGCCAGCAGTGTGGTCGGCACCGGGGAGCTGTTTTTT. Translated, it gives CASSVVGTGELFF.

V and J are TRBV29-1 and TRBJ1-1; D is perhaps TRBD1 (5 bases). The V gene lost 3 bases and the J gene lost 3 bases, with 11 bases spanning the gap. There are 13 residues in the CDR3. Germline V CDR1 and CDR2: SQVTM, ANQGSEA. DNA for the CDR3: TGCAGCGTTGATGGGGACGGGTACACTGAAGCTTTCTTT. It translates to CSVDGDGYTEAFF.

V gene TRBV21-1 combines with J gene TRBJ2-5; TRBD2 was called by the table and not checked on the DNA. TRBV21-1 is deemed a pseudogene. This CDR3 comprises 15 residues. CDR3 sequence: CASSNLTCGRETQYF. CDR3 DNA sequence: TGTGCCAGCAGCAATCTCACTTGCGGGAGGGAGACCCAGTACTTC.

The chain couples TRBV7-9 to TRBJ2-3; 8 nucleotides line up with TRBD2. CDR3 length equals 16 residues. Trimming cost V 1 base and J 1 base; bases outside gene matches: 4. Germline V CDR1 and CDR2: SEHNR, FQNEAQ (reference sequence). The chain's CDR3 is CASSLGSGGRTDTQYF. The CDR3 bases are TGTGCCAGCAGCTTAGGGAGCGGGGGTCGCACAGATACGCAGTATTTT.

The chain uses TRBV2 and TRBJ1-4; D perhaps matches TRBD1 (5 bases). Germline CDR1 SNHLY, CDR2 FYNNEI. With 5 bases removed from V and 8 bases from J, the gap between germline ends came to 21 bases. This CDR3 has 16 residues. The DNA for the CDR3 is TGTGCCAGCAGTAACGGGGGGGAAGGAGATTTCGAAAAACTGTTTTTT. Translated: CASSNGGEGDFEKLFF.

The V and J genes are TRBV5-6 and TRBJ2-5; 9 bases are shared with TRBD1. V shed 2 bases, J shed 5 bases, and the junction held 4 bases outside the gene matches. The CDR3 is 14 amino acids. Germline CDR1 is SGHDT and CDR2 is YYEEEE. The CDR3 DNA sequence: TGTGCCAGCAGCTTCGGGACAGGGAGGGAGACCCAGTACTTC. This sequence encodes CASSFGTGRETQYF. Full variable domain (rest looked up from reference TRBV5-6 and TRBJ2-5): DAGVTQSPTHLIKTRGQQVTLRCSPKSGHDTVSWYQQALGQGPQFIFQYYEEEERQRGNFPDRFSGHQFPNYSSELNVNALLLGDSALYLCASSFGTGRETQYFGPGTRLLVL.

This sequence joins TRBV5-1 and TRBJ2-6, with TRBD1 matching 8 bases. CDR1 is SGHRS and CDR2 is YFSETQ in the germline V gene. Losses at the gene ends were 7 bases for V and 0 bases for J; bases not matched to a gene: 3. The CDR3 loop spans 15 amino acids. CDR3 loop: CASWDRPSGANVLTF. Here the CDR3 DNA reads TGCGCCAGCTGGGACAGGCCCTCTGGGGCCAACGTCCTGACTTTC.

The V call is TRBV27, the J call TRBJ2-1; D remains unclear. The CDR3 spans 12 residues. Germline V lookup: CDR1 MNHEY, CDR2 SMNVEV (reference sequence). Trimming took off 3 bases at V and 8 bases at J, with 8 bases between the two ends. CDR3 loop: CASSFGDHEQFF. CDR3 DNA sequence: TGTGCCAGCAGTTTTGGTGACCATGAGCAGTTCTTC.

The chain uses TRBV5-1 and TRBJ2-7; the match to TRBD1 covers 7 bases. With V trimmed by 0 bases and J by 3 bases, 3 bases remained unmatched. CDR3 length equals 14 residues. Germline CDR1 SGHRS, CDR2 YFSETQ. CDR3 DNA: TGCGCCAGCAGCTTGGAACAGGGGAGCTACGAGCAGTACTTC. This translates into CASSLEQGSYEQYF.

This clone appeared a single time. The CDR3: CASSPTDSGANVLTF. CDR3 sequence (DNA): TGTGCCAGCAGCCCCACAGACTCTGGGGCCAACGTCCTGACTTTC. J is TRBJ2-6 and V is TRBV9; D not certain. The V end lost 4 bases, the J end lost 0 bases, and 8 bases lay between the germline ends. Germline V gives CDR1 SGDLS, CDR2 YYNGEE. This CDR3 has 15 amino acids.

The rearrangement uses TRBV27 and TRBJ2-1; D ambiguous. Germline-derived CDR1 and CDR2 are MNHEY and SMNVEV (reference sequence). The CDR3 loop spans 12 amino acids. Trimming took 7 bases from V and 5 from J, leaving 9 bases between them. This CDR3 is CASIGFNNEQFF. The CDR3 DNA is TGTGCCAGCATCGGCTTTAACAATGAGCAGTTCTTC.

V and J are TRBV13 and TRBJ2-7; TRBD2 might be the D (7 bases). Germline V gene data show CDR1 as PRHDT and CDR2 as FYEKMQ (reference sequence). Trimming took 4 bases from V and 4 from J, leaving 17 bases between them. This CDR3 contains 15 residues. The CDR3 DNA reads TGTGCCAGCAGCTACAAGGGGGAGGGTGGGTACGAGCAGTACTTC. Amino acids: CASSYKGEGGYEQYF.

V usage is TRBV6-6 and J usage is TRBJ1-5, with D hard to call. Germline loops: CDR1 MNHNY, CDR2 SVGAGI (reference sequence). This CDR3 has 11 amino acids. Trimming pared 0 bases from V and 16 bases from J, leaving 10 bases between. The CDR3 reads CASSYSISFHF. Written as DNA, the CDR3 is TGTGCCAGCAGTTACTCGATAAGTTTTCATTTT.

The chain joins TRBV7-9 to TRBJ2-7; D uncertain. The CDR3 totals 14 residues. Trimming removed 2 bases at V and 6 bases at J, with 14 bases between. Looked up from germline, CDR1 is SEHNR and CDR2 is FQNEAQ (reference sequence). The CDR3 DNA reads as TGTGCCAGCAGCTTAAATTTAAATTATGCCGAGCAGTACTTC. It codes for CASSLNLNYAEQYF.

V is TRBV5-1 and J is TRBJ2-3; 7 bases map to TRBD1. The CDR3 totals 16 residues. Germline loops: CDR1 SGHRS, CDR2 YFSETQ. Trimming removed 4 bases from V and 2 bases from J; junction bases left unmatched: 10. Here the CDR3 DNA reads TGCGCCAGCAGCAGACACAGGGGTCGCCCCACAGATACGCAGTATTTT. As protein: CASSRHRGRPTDTQYF.

This chain connects TRBV15 to TRBJ2-7; possibly TRBD1 for D (5 bases). V dropped 0 bases and J dropped 2 bases, with 8 bases sitting between them. Germline lookup yields CDR1 LNHNV and CDR2 YYDKDF (reference sequence). The CDR3 covers 14 residues. CDR3 sequence reads: CATSRDTGTYEQYF. Here the CDR3 DNA reads TGTGCCACCAGCAGAGATACAGGTACCTACGAGCAGTACTTC.